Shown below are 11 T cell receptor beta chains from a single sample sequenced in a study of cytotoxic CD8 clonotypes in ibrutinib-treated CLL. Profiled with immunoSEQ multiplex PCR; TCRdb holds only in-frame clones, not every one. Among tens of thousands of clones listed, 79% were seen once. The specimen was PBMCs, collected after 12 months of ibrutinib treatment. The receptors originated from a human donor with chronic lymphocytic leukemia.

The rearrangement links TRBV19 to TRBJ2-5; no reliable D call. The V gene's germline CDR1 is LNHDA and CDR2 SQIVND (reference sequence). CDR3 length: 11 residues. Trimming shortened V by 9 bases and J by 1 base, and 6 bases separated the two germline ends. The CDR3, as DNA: TGTGCCAGCCGGACCCAAGAGACCCAGTACTTC. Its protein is CASRTQETQYF.

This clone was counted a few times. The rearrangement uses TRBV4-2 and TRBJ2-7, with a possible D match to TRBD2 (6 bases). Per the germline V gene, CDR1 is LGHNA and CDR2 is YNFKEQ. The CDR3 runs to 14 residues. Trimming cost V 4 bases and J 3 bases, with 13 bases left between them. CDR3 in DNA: TGTGCCAGCAGCCCCGCGGCTAGCGACTACGAGCAGTACTTC. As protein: CASSPAASDYEQYF.

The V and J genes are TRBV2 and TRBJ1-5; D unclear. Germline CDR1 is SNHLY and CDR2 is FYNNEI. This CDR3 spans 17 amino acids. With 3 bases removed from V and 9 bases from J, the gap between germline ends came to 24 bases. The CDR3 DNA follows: TGTGCCAGCAGTGATTGGGTCTTTGGGTCGGACCCGAGGCCCCAGCATTTT. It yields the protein CASSDWVFGSDPRPQHF.

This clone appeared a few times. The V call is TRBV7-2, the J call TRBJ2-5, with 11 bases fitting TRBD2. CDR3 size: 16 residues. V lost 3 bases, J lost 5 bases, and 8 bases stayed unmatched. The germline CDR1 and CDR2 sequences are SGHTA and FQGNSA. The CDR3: CASSFTGTSGGETQYF. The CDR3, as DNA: TGTGCCAGCAGCTTTACCGGGACTAGCGGAGGGGAGACCCAGTACTTC.

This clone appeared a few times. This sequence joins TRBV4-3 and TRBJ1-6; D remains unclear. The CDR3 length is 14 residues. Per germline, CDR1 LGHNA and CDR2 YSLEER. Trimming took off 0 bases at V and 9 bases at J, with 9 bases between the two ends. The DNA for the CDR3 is TGCGCCAGCAGCCAAGAGCGATCCGGTTCACCCCTCCACTTT. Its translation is CASSQERSGSPLHF.

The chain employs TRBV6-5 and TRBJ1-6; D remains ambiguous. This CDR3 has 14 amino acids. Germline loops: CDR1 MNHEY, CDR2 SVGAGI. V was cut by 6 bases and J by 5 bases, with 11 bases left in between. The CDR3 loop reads CASSPPGNNSPLHF. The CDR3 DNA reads TGTGCCAGCAGCCCCCCGGGGAATAATTCACCCCTCCACTTT.

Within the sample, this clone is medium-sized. The CDR3 DNA reads as TGTGCCAGCAGCCAAGCCTCCGGGACAGGGGGCAATCAGCCCCAGCATTTT. This codes for CASSQASGTGGNQPQHF. V gene TRBV4-2 combines with J gene TRBJ1-5; 10 bases fit TRBD1. This CDR3 region has 17 residues. In germline, CDR1 is LGHNA, CDR2 YNFKEQ. V was clipped by 1 base and J by 2 bases; unmatched bases: 5.

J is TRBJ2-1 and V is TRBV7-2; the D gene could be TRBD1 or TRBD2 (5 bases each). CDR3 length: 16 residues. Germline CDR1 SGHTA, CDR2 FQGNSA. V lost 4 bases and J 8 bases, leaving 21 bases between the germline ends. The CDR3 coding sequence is TGTGCCAGCAGCTGGGTACTAGTGAGGGGAATAGATGAGCAGTTCTTC. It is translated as CASSWVLVRGIDEQFF.

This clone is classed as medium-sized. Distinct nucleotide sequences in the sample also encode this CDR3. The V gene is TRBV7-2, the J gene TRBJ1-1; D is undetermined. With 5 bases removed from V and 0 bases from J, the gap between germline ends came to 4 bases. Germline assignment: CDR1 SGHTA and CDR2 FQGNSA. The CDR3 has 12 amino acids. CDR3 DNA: TGTGCCAGCAGCCTAATGAACACTGAAGCTTTCTTT. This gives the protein CASSLMNTEAFF.

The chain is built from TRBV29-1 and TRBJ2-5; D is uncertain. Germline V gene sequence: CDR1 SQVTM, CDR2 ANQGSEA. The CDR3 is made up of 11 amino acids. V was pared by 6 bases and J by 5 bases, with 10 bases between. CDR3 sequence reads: CSVRTQETQYF. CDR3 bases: TGCAGCGTCAGGACCCAGGAGACCCAGTACTTC.

The CDR3 protein is CASSVGLAQRYEQFF. As DNA, the CDR3 is TGTGCCAGCAGCGTGGGGCTAGCCCAGCGGTATGAGCAGTTCTTC. V is TRBV9 and J is TRBJ2-1, with D tentatively TRBD1 or TRBD2 (5 bases each). The CDR3 sequence is 15 residues long. V was cut by 2 bases and J by 8 bases, with 17 bases left in between. Germline CDR1 and CDR2: SGDLS and YYNGEE.